Listed here are 12 T cell receptor beta chains from one sample, sequenced in a study of T cell clonality in common variable immunodeficiency. Profiling relied on immunoSEQ multiplex PCR, and the TCRdb table lists in-frame clones only, not all of them. This sample carries about 52,000 clones, none of them present only once. The sequenced material came from peripheral blood mononuclear cells. The receptors derive from a person between 18 and 70 years old in good health.

This clone was seen at least ten times. Read sequence stops 3 residues before the CDR3 end, and the germline J gene provides the missing end. This chain joins TRBV29-1 and TRBJ2-7, with TRBD1 identical over 9 bases. Trimming cost V 1 base and J 5 bases; bases outside gene matches: 6. Germline V lookup: CDR1 SQVTM, CDR2 ANQGSEA. The CDR3 length is 14 residues. The sequenced CDR3 bases are TGCAGCGTTGAAGCGGGGACAGGGACGGACGAG. Its protein is CSVEAGTGTDE. The whole CDR3 protein is CSVEAGTGTDEQYF.

This clone has at least ten counts. At one end the junction does not follow the germline gene, possibly because of a read error. The read finishes 3 residues shy of the CDR3 end, and the germline J gene is used to complete it. Other DNA variants within this sample encode the same CDR3. The rearrangement joins TRBV4-2 to TRBJ2-7; 8 nucleotides match TRBD1. The CDR3 has 17 residues. Germline lookup yields CDR1 LGHNA and CDR2 YNFKEQ. The CDR3 sequence is CASSQAPLTGEVYEQYF. The CDR3 bases that were read are TGCGCCAGCAGCCAAGCTCCCTTGACAGGGGAAGTCTACGAG.

This clone was counted ten times or more. Sequencing ends 3 residues short of the CDR3 end; the germline J gene provides the rest. The chain links TRBV6-2 or TRBV6-3 to TRBJ2-1, with 8 positions matching TRBD1. Trimming at V came to 0 bases and at J to 7 bases, leaving 11 bases not matched to a gene. The CDR3 spans 17 residues. In germline, CDR1 is MNHEY, CDR2 SVGEGT. Incomplete CDR3 DNA: TGTGCCAGCAGTTACTCGTCGGCAGGGGGCGCAACAAATGAG. This codes for CASSYSSAGGATNE. From start to end, the CDR3 is CASSYSSAGGATNEQFF.

This clone was detected only a few times. The read falls 3 residues short of the CDR3 end, and the missing part is taken from the germline J gene. The chain recombines TRBV30 with TRBJ2-1; 12 positions match TRBD2. Germline values: CDR1 GTSNPN, CDR2 SVGIG (reference sequence). V trimming: 2 bases; J trimming: 3 bases; junction bases outside the gene matches: 8. CDR3 size: 17 residues. The chain's CDR3 is CAWSSASGRAVYNEQFF. The covered CDR3 bases are TGTGCCTGGAGTTCGGCTAGCGGGAGGGCCGTCTACAATGAG.

This clone was counted ten times or more. The read stops 3 residues short of the end of the CDR3; the missing end is completed from the germline J gene. The chain is built from TRBV20-1 and TRBJ2-7, with D tentatively TRBD2 (6 bases). V dropped 0 bases and J dropped 3 bases, with 15 bases sitting between them. The CDR3 consists of 15 residues. Germline V lookup: CDR1 DFQATT, CDR2 SNEGSKA (reference sequence). CDR3 sequence: CSAREIPDYNYEQYF. The DNA read from the CDR3 is TGCAGTGCTAGAGAAATACCGGACTATAACTACGAG.

This clone was recorded at least ten times. The CDR3 end falls 3 residues outside the read, so it is completed with the germline J gene. This chain uses TRBV5-1 with TRBJ1-2; D remains ambiguous. Between the trimmed V and J ends, which lost 5 bases and 0 bases, there was a span of 11 bases. CDR1 is SGHRS, CDR2 YFSETQ, per germline. This CDR3 is built from 14 residues. CDR3 DNA (partial): TGCGCCAGCAGGGAGTCCACTACTAACTATGGC. Its protein product is CASRESTTNYG. The full CDR3 reads CASRESTTNYGYTF.

This clone was observed at least ten times. Sequencing ends 3 residues short of the CDR3 end; the germline J gene provides the rest. This rearrangement joins TRBV20-1 to TRBJ2-7; 14 nucleotides agree with TRBD2. Germline V CDR1 and CDR2: DFQATT, SNEGSKA (reference sequence). After removal of 4 bases from V and 4 bases from J, the junction contained 3 bases not matched to a gene. This CDR3 is 14 amino acids long. CDR3 DNA (partial): TGCAGTGCTATCGGGACTAGCGGGGGTTACGAG. Its protein is CSAIGTSGGYE. The whole CDR3 protein reads CSAIGTSGGYEQYF.

This clone was observed many times. The read gets to within 3 residues of the CDR3 end, and the germline J gene fills in the rest. The V gene is TRBV6-2 or TRBV6-3, the J gene TRBJ1-1, with TRBD1 identical over 8 bases. This CDR3 region has 16 residues. Germline V gene sequence: CDR1 MNHEY, CDR2 SVGEGT. V lost 7 bases, J lost 3 bases, and 13 bases stayed unmatched. CDR3 in amino acids: CASTEITTGVYTEAFF. CDR3 bases read: TGTGCCAGCACCGAGATTACGACAGGGGTTTACACTGAA.

This clone has at least ten counts. The read terminates 3 residues ahead of where the CDR3 ends, so the germline J gene completes it. The chain recombines TRBV12-3 or TRBV12-4 with TRBJ2-7; possibly TRBD1 for D (5 bases). The germline V and J ends were trimmed by 1 base and 2 bases, with 6 bases remaining between them. The CDR3 loop spans 13 amino acids. CDR3 bases read: TGTGCCAGCAGTTTAGGACAGCCCTACGAG. This gives the protein CASSLGQPYE. From start to end, the CDR3 is CASSLGQPYEQYF.

This clone was picked up many times. The read falls 3 residues short of the CDR3 end, and the missing part is taken from the germline J gene. J is TRBJ1-1 and V is TRBV4-1, with D uncertain. Trimming shortened V by 1 base and J by 3 bases, and 12 bases separated the two germline ends. The CDR3 extends over 15 amino acids. Germline CDR1 and CDR2: MGHRA and YSYEKL. The part of the CDR3 DNA that was read is TGCGCCAGCAGCCAAGGGCGGGGTGCGCACACTGAA. Encoded protein: CASSQGRGAHTE. The full CDR3 is CASSQGRGAHTEAFF.

Many counts were recorded for this clone. The read halts 3 residues ahead of the CDR3 end, with the missing end drawn from the germline J gene. This chain connects TRBV12-3 or TRBV12-4 to TRBJ2-5; the match to TRBD2 covers 8 bases. The CDR3 contains 18 residues. V lost 6 bases, J lost 5 bases, and 20 bases stayed unmatched. CDR3 DNA, as far as it was read: TGTGCCAGCAGCGCACCGGGACTAGGCCTCGGAGGGGGGGAGACC. It is translated as CASSAPGLGLGGGET. The whole CDR3 sequence reads CASSAPGLGLGGGETQYF.

This clone was counted many times. The read ends 3 residues shy of where the CDR3 ends; the end is completed using the germline J gene. The J gene is TRBJ2-7, the V gene TRBV4-1; D is perhaps TRBD1 (7 bases). The CDR3 has 16 residues. Trimming removed 3 bases at V and 4 bases at J, with 19 bases between. Germline V gene lookup returns CDR1 MGHRA and CDR2 YSYEKL. The covered CDR3 bases are TGCGCCAGCAGCCAGGCGGGAACAGGGGACCCATACGAG. It encodes CASSQAGTGDPYE. The CDR3, in full, reads CASSQAGTGDPYEQYF.